The source of this T cell receptor beta chain is a study of technical replicates of blood from a handful of donors. The protocol was immunoSEQ multiplex PCR, while the TCRdb copy is restricted to in-frame clones and leaves out a portion. Of 55,000 to 75,000 clones listed, roughly 94% are singletons. Trimming took 0 bases from V and 1 from J; bases not matched to a gene: 0. The CDR3 covers 16 residues. CDR1 and CDR2 from the germline V gene are MNHEY and SVGAGI. This chain uses TRBV6-5 with TRBJ2-7, with 13 bases identical to TRBD2. This clonotype originated in a human donor in good health. Some clones in this sample may be carry-over from other donors' samples. The sequencing input was PBMCs. The CDR3 DNA reads TGTGCCAGCAGTTACTCGGGACTAGCGGGGTCCTACGAGCAGTACTTC. Its translation is CASSYSGLAGSYEQYF.